This T cell receptor (beta chain) was retrieved from a study of OX40 agonist ivuxolimab in advanced cancers. About the full investigation: Ivuxolimab was an agonistic, fully human IgG2 monoclonal antibody directed against OX40 (CD134), a costimulatory receptor. The dose-escalation cohort was about 83% male with a mean age of roughly 62 years, ranging from roughly 23 to 90. Partial responses were achieved by three dose-escalation patients, of whom one had hepatocellular carcinoma and two had cutaneous melanoma. The paper covers the monotherapy dose-escalation part of the phase I ivuxolimab trial, which included N of about 50 patients. Of the 50 to 55 dose-escalation patients, hepatocellular carcinoma was present in about 19, melanoma in approximately 15, renal cell carcinoma in 9 and head and neck cancer in 9. Prior anti-PD-1, anti-PD-L1 or anti-CTLA-4 therapy was permitted, and checkpoint inhibitors had been received by roughly 40% of dose-escalation patients. Intravenous ivuxolimab was administered to patients every 2 weeks at six dose levels: 0.01, 0.1, 0.3, 1.5, 3 and 10 mg/kg. The purpose of peripheral TCRbeta sequencing was to test whether ivuxolimab changed TCR sequence diversity and led to clonal T-cell expansion. General conclusions and limits of the study: After ivuxolimab, CD8+ T cells had more expanded clones than CD4+ T cells on average. Low levels of normalized T-cell clonal expansion were also seen in some patients who did not respond. In partial responders in the 0.1-3.0 mg/kg groups, normalized peripheral clonal expansion was found to be among the lowest, especially among CD8+ T cells. Clonal expansion of both CD4+ and CD8+ blood T cells was observed from baseline to week 6 at doses 0.1 to 3.0 mg/kg. The antigen specificity of the peripheral T cells that underwent clonal expansion was not determined.

To sequence the TCRbeta CDR3 region, genomic DNA was isolated from the sorted cells. The immunoSEQ Assay was used for sequencing of TCRbeta CDR3 regions. TCRdb carries this immuneACCESS record with in-frame sequences only. Its versions omit some clonotypes, under half of them owing to an unresolved V gene in the studies checked, with the rest unexplained. This sample lists 66,000 or so clones; approximately 86% were detected once. The leading ten clones occupy around 2% of the sample. Patients with a history of autoimmune disease or receiving systemic immunosuppression were excluded from the trial. Peripheral blood for TCR sequencing was drawn from every dose cohort at baseline, at cycle 4 day 1 and at cycle 7 day 1. The samples were taken from a phase I, first-in-human, multicenter, open-label dose-escalation trial of ivuxolimab. Adults with locally advanced or metastatic melanoma, renal cell, hepatocellular, or head and neck squamous cell carcinoma were enrolled in the trial. Before TCR sequencing, CD4+ and CD8+ T cells were separately sorted from peripheral blood.

Note on this clone: Its target antigen remains unknown. The input lacks base qualities; no much larger clone sits a single base away.

The germline V gene (reference sequence) specifies LNHDA as CDR1 and SQIVND as CDR2. The cysteine opens and the phenylalanine closes a CDR3 of 15 amino acids. Kept here is only the CDR3 DNA, which spans 45 bases and is read in frame from base 1. V is pruned by 5 bases and J by 1 base, leaving 0 bases of the junction without a gene match. This clonotype originated in an adult with an advanced solid tumor such as melanoma, head and neck, liver or kidney cancer. This specimen consisted of CD4+ or CD8+ T cells sorted from blood, obtained in a trial of the OX40 agonist ivuxolimab. The rearranged chain carries TRBV19 and TRBJ2-1; TRBD2 fits 12 bases in the junction. The sequence in DNA is TGTGCCAGTAGTCTAGCGGGAGGGTCCTACAATGAGCAGTTCTTC. It translates as CASSLAGGSYNEQFF.